Here is one T cell receptor (beta chain) with its context. These data originate in a study of blood T cell repertoires in COVID-19. Study in general: PBMCs, B-cell-depleted T cells, or T cells provided the cDNA or gDNA that made up the material.

During active infection, Seattle patients enrolled and were then monitored through disease. The CDR3 totals 14 residues. CDR1 KGHDR and CDR2 SFDVKD come from the germline V gene. The V and J ends lost 4 bases and 6 bases, in that order; junction bases with no gene match: 5. Study processing details: Reference gene primers were amplified, and this amplification served to estimate nucleated cell counts. Assay used: immunoSEQ multiplex PCR; TCRdb lists only in-frame clones, some missing. V and J calls and clone size are those listed in that table; D and trimming were worked out from the DNA. This repertoire shows around 270,000 clones, approximately 92% found once; its top ten account for 2.5% to 3%.

The receptor was derived from a person aged 18 to 30 with COVID-19, enrolled during active disease. Sequenced input: peripheral blood. The chain couples TRBV24-1 to TRBJ1-2, with 9 nucleotides matching TRBD1. The CDR3 here is CATSEKGQGNGYTF. CDR3 nucleotides: TGTGCCACCAGTGAGAAGGGACAGGGCAATGGCTACACCTTC.